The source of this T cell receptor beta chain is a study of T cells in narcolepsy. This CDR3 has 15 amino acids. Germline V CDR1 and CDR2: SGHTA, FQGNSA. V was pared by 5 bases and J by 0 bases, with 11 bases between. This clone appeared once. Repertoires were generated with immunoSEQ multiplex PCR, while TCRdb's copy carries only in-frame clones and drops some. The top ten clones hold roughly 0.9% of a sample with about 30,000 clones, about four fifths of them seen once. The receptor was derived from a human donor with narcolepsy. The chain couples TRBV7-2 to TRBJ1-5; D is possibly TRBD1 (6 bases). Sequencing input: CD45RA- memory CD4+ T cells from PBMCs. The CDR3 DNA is TGTGCCAGCAGCCCCACAGGGCTTAGCAATCAGCCCCAGCATTTT. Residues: CASSPTGLSNQPQHF. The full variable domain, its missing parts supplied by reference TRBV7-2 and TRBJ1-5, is GAGVSQSPSNKVTEKGKDVELRCDPISGHTALYWYRQSLGQGLEFLIYFQGNSAPDKSGLPSDRFSAERTGGSVSTLTIQRTQQEDSAVYLCASSPTGLSNQPQHFGDGTRLSIL.